This T cell receptor (beta chain) was identified during a study of T cell responses to AZD1222 COVID-19 vaccine (dated by TCRdb to 2020 to 2022). Regarding the research as a whole: TCR sequencing was performed for about 250 trial participants, of whom 207 were given two doses of AZD1222 and roughly 25 were given two doses of MenACWY control vaccine. Trial participants were enrolled by age into subgroups of 18-55, 56-69 and 70-plus years, and roughly 150, 30 and 60 TCR-sequenced participants, respectively, were included in these subgroups. General findings and caveats noted by the study authors: Because no day 14 peak-response samples were available, repertoires were characterized only after the peak T cell response. After two AZD1222 doses, spike-specific TCR breadth and depth were significantly higher than at day 0 and than in MenACWY recipients. Conclusions about previously exposed vaccinees were limited because only six AZD1222 recipients were SARS-CoV-2 seropositive at baseline. Vaccine-associated CD4 TCRs spanned the whole spike protein, with dominant responses in regions 160-218 and 743-854. Participants were mostly white British and included more females than males, and it was suggested by the authors that clonal diversity may have been underestimated. Nearly half of unique spike-specific TCRs reportedly recognized epitopes outside regions mutated in the B.1.351 and B.1.1.7 variants. The 56-69-year group was small, and its depth increase did not reach significance, likely because of low power.

The CDR3 regions of human TCRbeta chains were analyzed by immunosequencing. The paper's processing steps were these. Repertoire TCRs were checked for matches against a reference library of SARS-CoV-2-specific TCRs that had been generated using the MIRA antigen-specificity platform. Breadth meant the fraction of unique TCRs that were SARS-CoV-2-associated, whereas depth meant the fraction of total T cells that were SARS-CoV-2-associated. Using the MIRA data, every spike-specific TCR was mapped to the spike region that the TCR reacted to and assigned to either a CD4 or a CD8 class. Log10-transformed breadth and depth values were compared by one-way ANOVA with Sidak's multiple comparisons tests. As stored in TCRdb, this immuneACCESS dataset retains in-frame rearrangements with V and J assigned. A fraction of the clones does not appear; measured against another copy, unresolved V genes explain less than half of the discrepancy, and the remainder lacks a known reason. The V and J calls and the clone size are those of that table, but D and trimming were determined from the DNA. Recorded for this sample are some 47,000 clones; about 87% of them occurred a single time. Less than 3% of the sample rests with the top ten.

Notes on this clone: Its antigen is unknown. No much larger clonotype is one base removed from it; base qualities were not supplied.

The CDR3 spans 13 residues, from the cysteine through the phenylalanine. Of all the DNA, just the CDR3 is kept, 39 bases in frame from base 1. From a lookup of the germline V gene (reference sequence), CDR1 and CDR2 are MNHEY and SMNVEV. V and J lose 3 bases and 1 base, and a span of 6 bases separates them. The time point tag for this specimen amounts to: about 28 days (+/-7) after the second vaccine dose. AZD1222 recipients with second doses at about 4 weeks or about 12 weeks were pooled, because spike-specific TCR depth and breadth did not differ between schedules. Vaccinee samples were obtained from the UK trials COV001 and COV002, which included a single-blind randomized controlled phase 2/3 trial of AZD1222 (ChAdOx1 nCoV-19) in healthy adults. For TCRbeta chain sequencing, PBMC samples were collected from trial participants at day 0 and at day 28 after the second dose.

This material consisted of peripheral blood, taken 28 days after the second AZD1222 dose. The source of this sequence is an adult who received the AZD1222 COVID-19 vaccine. The V and J segments used are TRBV27 and TRBJ1-1; the D gene assignment is ambiguous. The DNA reads TGTGCCAGCAGTTTCAGTCAGAACACTGAAGCTTTCTTT. Its coded protein is CASSFSQNTEAFF.